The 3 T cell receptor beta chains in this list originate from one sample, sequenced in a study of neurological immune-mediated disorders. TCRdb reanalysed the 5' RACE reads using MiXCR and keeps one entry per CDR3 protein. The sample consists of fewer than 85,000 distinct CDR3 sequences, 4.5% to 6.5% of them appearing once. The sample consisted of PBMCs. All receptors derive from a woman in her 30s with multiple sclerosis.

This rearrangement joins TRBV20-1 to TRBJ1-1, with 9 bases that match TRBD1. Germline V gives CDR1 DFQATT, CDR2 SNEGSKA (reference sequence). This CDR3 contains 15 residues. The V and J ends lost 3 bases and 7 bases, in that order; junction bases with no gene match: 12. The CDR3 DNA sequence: TGCAGTGCTAGTTACACCGGGACAGGGCTAAATGAAGCTTTCTTT. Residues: CSASYTGTGLNEAFF.

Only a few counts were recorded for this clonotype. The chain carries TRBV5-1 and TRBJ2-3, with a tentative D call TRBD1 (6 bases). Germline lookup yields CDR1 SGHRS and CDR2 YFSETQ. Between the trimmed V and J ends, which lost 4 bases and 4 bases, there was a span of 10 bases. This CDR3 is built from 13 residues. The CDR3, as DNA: TGCGCCAGCAGCCAAGGACAGCCAGATACGCAGTATTTT. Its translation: CASSQGQPDTQYF.

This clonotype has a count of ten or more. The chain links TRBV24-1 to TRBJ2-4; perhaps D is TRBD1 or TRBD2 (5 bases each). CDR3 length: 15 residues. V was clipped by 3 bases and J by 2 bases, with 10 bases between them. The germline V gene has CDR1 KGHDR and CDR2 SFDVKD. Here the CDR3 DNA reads TGTGCCACCAGTGATGGGGGACCATCCAAAAACATTCAGTACTTC. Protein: CATSDGGPSKNIQYF.